There are a few counts of the clone carrying this TCR beta chain. Antigen: not known. This specimen comes from a study of CD8 T cells in ankylosing spondylitis. Findings and caveats of the study: In ankylosing spondylitis blood, a motif of 7 to 9 highly homologous TCR beta variants appeared characteristic.

TCRdb analysed the 5' RACE reads with MiXCR anew, one entry per CDR3 protein. The sample contains about 840,000 distinct CDR3 sequences, 10% to 15% of which appear only once. The CDR3 extends over 14 amino acids. V dropped 0 bases and J dropped 3 bases, with 9 bases sitting between them. Germline loops: CDR1 LNHNV, CDR2 YYDKDF (reference sequence). This clonotype was obtained from a male donor with ankylosing spondylitis. V is TRBV15 and J is TRBJ2-7; D uncertain. Sequencing was carried out using blood, either unsorted or a sorted T cell fraction (not recorded which). The CDR3 nucleotides are TGTGCCACCAGCAGAGATATCCCGGGCTACGAGCAGTACTTC. Translating gives CATSRDIPGYEQYF.